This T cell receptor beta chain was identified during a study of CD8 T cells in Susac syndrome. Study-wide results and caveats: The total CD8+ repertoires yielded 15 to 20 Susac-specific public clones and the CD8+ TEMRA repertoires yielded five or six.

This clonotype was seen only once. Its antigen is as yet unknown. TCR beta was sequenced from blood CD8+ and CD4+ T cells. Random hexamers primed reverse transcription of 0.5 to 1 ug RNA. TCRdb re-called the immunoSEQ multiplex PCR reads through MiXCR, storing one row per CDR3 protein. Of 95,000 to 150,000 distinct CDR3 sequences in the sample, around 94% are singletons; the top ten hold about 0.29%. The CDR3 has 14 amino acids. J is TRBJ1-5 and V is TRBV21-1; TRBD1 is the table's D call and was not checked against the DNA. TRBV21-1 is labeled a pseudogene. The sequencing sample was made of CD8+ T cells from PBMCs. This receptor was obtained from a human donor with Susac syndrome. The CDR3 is CASSKARGNQPQHF. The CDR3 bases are TGTGCCAGCAGCAAAGCGCGGGGGAACCAGCCCCAGCATTTT.